The rows below give T cell receptor beta chains drawn from one sample of a study of cytomegalovirus exposure and HLA in healthy donors. The protocol was immunoSEQ multiplex PCR, while the TCRdb copy is restricted to in-frame clones and leaves out a portion. In the table there are around 150,000 clones, 77% of which are singletons. Sequenced material: PBMCs. Every receptor here comes from a man aged 30 to 45 in good health and CMV-seropositive. Both conserved end residues are part of each CDR3. The D gene is left open where the match is weak. The size of a clone is reported for some rows only, either as once, few or many, or as a class for expanded clones.

CDR3 protein | CDR3 DNA | D gene | clone size | J gene | V gene
CASLLAVYNEQFF | TGTGCCAGCCTTTTAGCGGTTTACAATGAGCAGTTCTTC | . | . | TRBJ2-1 | TRBV2
CASSIHRVTETQYF | TGCGCCAGCAGCATACACAGGGTAACGGAGACCCAGTACTTC | . | . | TRBJ2-5 | TRBV5-1
CASSPVRAGGESTGELFF | TGTGCCAGCAGCCCAGTGAGGGCAGGGGGCGAATCGACCGGGGAGCTGTTTTTT | TRBD1 | . | TRBJ2-2 | TRBV11-2
CASSQEGDRGVHF | TGCGCCAGCAGCCAAGAAGGGGACAGGGGGGTCCATTTT | TRBD1 | . | TRBJ1-5 | TRBV4-1
CASSSSIYEQYF | TGTGCCAGCTCATCATCAATCTACGAGCAGTACTTC | . | . | TRBJ2-7 | TRBV18
CASSLVAATYEQYF | TGTGCCAGCAGCTTAGTGGCGGCGACCTACGAGCAGTACTTC | . | . | TRBJ2-7 | TRBV7-2
CASSYTGSLNNEQFF | TGTGCCAGCAGTTATACAGGGAGTTTGAACAATGAGCAGTTCTTC | . | . | TRBJ2-1 | TRBV28
CASSLFPGQGEFGAGYTF | TGCGCCAGCAGCTTGTTTCCAGGACAGGGGGAGTTCGGGGCTGGCTACACCTTC | TRBD1 | few | TRBJ1-2 | TRBV5-1
CASSPMDGPGVRSYEQYF | TGTGCCAGCAGTCCGATGGACGGTCCCGGGGTAAGATCCTACGAGCAGTACTTC | . | . | TRBJ2-7 | TRBV2
CASSLVAGGIEEQYF | TGTGCCAGCAGCTTAGTAGCGGGGGGGATCGAAGAGCAGTACTTC | TRBD2 | . | TRBJ2-7 | TRBV11-2
CASRRGGERGSQYF | TGTGCCAGCAGACGGGGGGGGGAACGCGGCTCCCAGTACTTC | TRBD2 | . | TRBJ2-5 | TRBV7-2
CASSVGQGAYNEQFF | TGTGCCAGCAGCGTAGGGCAGGGGGCTTACAATGAGCAGTTCTTC | TRBD1 | few | TRBJ2-1 | TRBV9
CASSSLGQGVYGYTF | TGTGCCAGCAGCTCTCTAGGACAGGGCGTCTATGGCTACACCTTC | TRBD1 | . | TRBJ1-2 | TRBV13
CASSPQRTGVHGYTF | TGTGCCAGCAGCCCCCAACGGACAGGGGTCCATGGCTACACCTTC | TRBD1 | . | TRBJ1-2 | TRBV7-3
CASSVGGTGGVEQYF | TGTGCCAGCAGCGTAGGCGGGACAGGGGGCGTCGAGCAGTACTTC | TRBD1 | few | TRBJ2-7 | TRBV9
CASSVGRRGGELFF | TGTGCCAGCAGCGTCGGCAGGCGGGGCGGGGAGCTGTTTTTT | . | once | TRBJ2-2 | TRBV9
CASSYIGQGLFF | TGTGCCAGCAGTTACATCGGACAGGGTCTGTTCTTC | TRBD1 | . | TRBJ2-1 | TRBV6-5
CASSPFGITEAFF | TGTGCCAGCAGCCCATTCGGGATCACTGAAGCTTTCTTT | . | . | TRBJ1-1 | TRBV13
CASSLTGVGNSPLHF | TGTGCCAGCAGCCTGACAGGGGTAGGGAATTCACCCCTCCACTTT | TRBD1 | . | TRBJ1-6 | TRBV6-5
CASEDNLAGANPFF | TGCGCCAGCGAGGATAATCTCGCTGGGGCGAATCCGTTCTTC | . | . | TRBJ2-1 | TRBV5-1
CASSVPGQGETQYF | TGTGCCAGCAGCGTTCCGGGACAGGGTGAGACCCAGTACTTC | TRBD1 | . | TRBJ2-5 | TRBV9
CASSLWGPGADVYTGELFF | TGTGCCAGCAGTTTATGGGGGCCAGGGGCGGATGTATACACCGGGGAGCTGTTTTTT | . | . | TRBJ2-2 | TRBV27
CASSLSYYHEQFF | TGTGCCAGCAGTTTATCGTACTACCATGAGCAGTTCTTC | . | . | TRBJ2-1 | TRBV27
CASSLPRDRVSYEQYF | TGTGCCAGCAGCTTACCCCGGGACAGAGTCTCCTACGAGCAGTACTTC | TRBD1 | . | TRBJ2-7 | TRBV7-9
CASSLGRGPRETQYF | TGTGCCAGCAGCTTAGGGCGGGGGCCCAGGGAGACCCAGTACTTC | . | . | TRBJ2-5 | TRBV7-3
CAWSGLARNQETQYF | TGTGCCTGGAGTGGACTAGCAAGGAACCAAGAGACCCAGTACTTC | TRBD2 | . | TRBJ2-5 | TRBV30
CASEIGETQYF | TGTGCCAGCGAAATCGGAGAGACCCAGTACTTC | . | few | TRBJ2-5 | TRBV6-5
CASSLGGGTEAFF | TGTGCCAGCAGCTTAGGAGGTGGCACTGAAGCTTTCTTT | . | . | TRBJ1-1 | TRBV7-9
CASSRDSSGETQYF | TGTGCCAGCAGCAGGGACAGCTCAGGGGAGACCCAGTACTTC | TRBD1 | . | TRBJ2-5 | TRBV7-3
CASSEGTDHRSYEQYF | TGTGCCAGCAGCGAGGGGACAGATCATCGCTCCTACGAGCAGTACTTC | TRBD1 | . | TRBJ2-7 | TRBV14
CASSPQAINSPLHF | TGTGCCAGCAGTCCACAGGCGATCAATTCACCCCTCCACTTT | . | . | TRBJ1-6 | TRBV28
CASSSTGINSPLHF | TGTGCCAGCAGTTCCACAGGGATTAATTCACCCCTCCACTTT | . | . | TRBJ1-6 | TRBV28
CASKDNENQPQHF | TGTGCCAGCAAGGACAATGAGAATCAGCCCCAGCATTTT | . | . | TRBJ1-5 | TRBV2
CASSVGVLNTGELFF | TGTGCCAGCAGCGTAGGTGTTTTAAACACCGGGGAGCTGTTTTTT | . | . | TRBJ2-2 | TRBV9
CASRRQPTSTDTQYF | TGTGCCAGCAGGCGACAGCCTACTAGCACAGATACGCAGTATTTT | . | . | TRBJ2-3 | TRBV6-5
CASSLSFKGEQYF | TGTGCCAGCAGCTTATCTTTCAAGGGGGAGCAGTATTTT | . | . | TRBJ2-3 | TRBV7-2
CASSLGLGQETQYF | TGCGCCAGCAGCTTGGGACTAGGCCAAGAGACCCAGTACTTC | . | . | TRBJ2-5 | TRBV5-1
CASSRQTSYNEQFF | TGTGCCAGCAGCCGACAGACTAGCTACAATGAGCAGTTCTTC | . | . | TRBJ2-1 | TRBV6-5
CASSEAGVQGTETQYF | TGTGCCAGCAGTGAAGCGGGTGTACAGGGGACGGAGACCCAGTACTTC | TRBD1 | . | TRBJ2-5 | TRBV6-1
CASKPWESSYEQYF | TGTGCCAGCAAGCCGTGGGAGAGCTCCTACGAGCAGTACTTC | . | . | TRBJ2-7 | TRBV6-5
CASSGEGLTEQYF | TGTGCCAGCAGCGGAGAAGGACTAACCGAGCAGTACTTC | . | . | TRBJ2-7 | TRBV5-4
CASSLRQGGDIQYF | TGTGCCAGCAGCTTGCGACAGGGCGGGGACATTCAGTACTTC | . | . | TRBJ2-4 | TRBV5-6
CAWSVNRAQPQHF | TGTGCCTGGAGTGTAAACAGAGCTCAGCCCCAGCATTTT | . | . | TRBJ1-5 | TRBV30
CASSPVRSYGYTF | TGTGCCAGCTCACCAGTACGCAGCTATGGCTACACCTTC | . | . | TRBJ1-2 | TRBV18
CASSLAGQGDTEAFF | TGCGCCAGCAGCTTGGCGGGCCAGGGGGACACTGAAGCTTTCTTT | TRBD1 | . | TRBJ1-1 | TRBV5-1
CASSLRVSTDTQYF | TGCGCCAGCAGCCTGCGGGTTAGCACAGATACGCAGTATTTT | . | . | TRBJ2-3 | TRBV4-3
CASSAPGQDPYEQYF | TGTGCCAGCAGTGCTCCGGGACAGGACCCATACGAGCAGTACTTC | TRBD1 | . | TRBJ2-7 | TRBV6-5
CASRTGRGGYTF | TGTGCCAGTAGGACCGGCCGAGGGGGCTACACCTTC | . | . | TRBJ1-2 | TRBV27
CASSWGTSGRYEQYF | TGCGCCAGCAGCTGGGGGACTAGCGGTCGCTACGAGCAGTACTTC | TRBD2 | . | TRBJ2-7 | TRBV5-1
CASSQDLGGTDTQYF | TGCGCCAGCAGCCAAGATCTCGGGGGGACAGATACGCAGTATTTT | TRBD2 | . | TRBJ2-3 | TRBV4-3
CAWSFFTGNAGELFF | TGTGCCTGGAGTTTCTTTACAGGGAACGCCGGGGAGCTGTTTTTT | . | once | TRBJ2-2 | TRBV30
CASSLAAGTGTHEQYF | TGTGCCAGCAGTTTAGCGGCCGGGACAGGGACCCACGAGCAGTACTTC | TRBD1 | . | TRBJ2-7 | TRBV28
CASSFQGVYEQYF | TGTGCCAGCAGCTTTCAGGGGGTCTACGAGCAGTACTTC | TRBD1 | . | TRBJ2-7 | TRBV5-4
CARASTGGLSGANVLTF | TGTGCCAGAGCAAGTACAGGGGGACTCTCTGGGGCCAACGTCCTGACTTTC | TRBD1 | once | TRBJ2-6 | TRBV2
CASSLFLRSGGAGETQYF | TGTGCCAGCAGTTTATTTCTTCGGAGCGGGGGGGCCGGAGAGACCCAGTACTTC | TRBD2 | . | TRBJ2-5 | TRBV27
CASSPQGYEQYF | TGTGCCAGTAGCCCACAGGGCTACGAGCAGTACTTC | . | . | TRBJ2-7 | TRBV19
CASSHTGISYGYTF | TGTGCCAGCAGCCATACAGGGATATCCTATGGCTACACCTTC | . | . | TRBJ1-2 | TRBV5-6